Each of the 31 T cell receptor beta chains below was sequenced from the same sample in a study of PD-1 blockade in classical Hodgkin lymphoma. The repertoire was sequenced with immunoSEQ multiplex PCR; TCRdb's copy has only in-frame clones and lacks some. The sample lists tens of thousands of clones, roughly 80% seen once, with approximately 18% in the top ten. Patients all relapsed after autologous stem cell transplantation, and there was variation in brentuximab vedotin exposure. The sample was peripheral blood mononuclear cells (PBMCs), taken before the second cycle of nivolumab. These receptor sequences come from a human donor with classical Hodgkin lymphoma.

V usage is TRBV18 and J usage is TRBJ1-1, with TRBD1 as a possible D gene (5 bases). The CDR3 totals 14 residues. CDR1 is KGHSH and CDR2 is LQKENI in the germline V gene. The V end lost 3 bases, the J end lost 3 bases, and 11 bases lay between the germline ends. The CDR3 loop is CASSPFSGDTEAFF. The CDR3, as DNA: TGTGCCAGCTCACCGTTCTCGGGGGACACTGAAGCTTTCTTT.

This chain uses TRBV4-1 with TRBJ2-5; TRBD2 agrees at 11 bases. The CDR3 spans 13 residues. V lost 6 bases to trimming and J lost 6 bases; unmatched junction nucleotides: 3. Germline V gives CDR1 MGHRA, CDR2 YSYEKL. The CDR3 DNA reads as TGCGCCAGCAGTCTAGCGGGGGGCAAGACCCAGTACTTC. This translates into CASSLAGGKTQYF.

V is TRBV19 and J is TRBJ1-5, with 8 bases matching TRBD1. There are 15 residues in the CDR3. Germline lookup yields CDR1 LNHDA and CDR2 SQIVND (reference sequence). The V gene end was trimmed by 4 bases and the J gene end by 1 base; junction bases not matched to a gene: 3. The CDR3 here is CASSTRTGSNQPQHF. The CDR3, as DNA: TGTGCCAGTAGTACTCGGACAGGGAGCAATCAGCCCCAGCATTTT.

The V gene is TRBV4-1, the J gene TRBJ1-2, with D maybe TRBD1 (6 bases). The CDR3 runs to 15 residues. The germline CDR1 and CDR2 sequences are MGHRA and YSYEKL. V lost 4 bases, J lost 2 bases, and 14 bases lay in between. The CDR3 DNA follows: TGCGCCAGCAGCCGAGTACAGGGTTTCAACTATGGCTACACCTTC. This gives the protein CASSRVQGFNYGYTF.

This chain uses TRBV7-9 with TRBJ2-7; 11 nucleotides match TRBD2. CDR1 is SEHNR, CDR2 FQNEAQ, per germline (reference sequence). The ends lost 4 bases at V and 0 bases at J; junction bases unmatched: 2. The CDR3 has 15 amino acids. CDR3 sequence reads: CASSYGTSGSYEQYF. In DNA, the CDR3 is TGTGCCAGCAGCTACGGGACTAGCGGCTCCTACGAGCAGTACTTC.

The chain's CDR3 is CAISERVYYGYTF. CDR3 nucleotide sequence: TGTGCCATCAGTGAGAGGGTGTACTATGGCTACACCTTC. J is TRBJ1-2 and V is TRBV10-3, with D uncertain. Trimming removed 2 bases at V and 3 bases at J, with 7 bases between. The CDR3 length is 13 residues. Germline V gene lookup returns CDR1 ENHRY and CDR2 SYGVKD.

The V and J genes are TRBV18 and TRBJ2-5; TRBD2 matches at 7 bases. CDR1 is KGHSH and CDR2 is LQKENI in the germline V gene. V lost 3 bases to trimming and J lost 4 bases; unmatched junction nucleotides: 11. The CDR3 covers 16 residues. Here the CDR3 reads CASSPRMLASGETQYF. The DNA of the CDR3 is TGTGCCAGCTCACCGCGGATGTTGGCTAGCGGAGAGACCCAGTACTTC.

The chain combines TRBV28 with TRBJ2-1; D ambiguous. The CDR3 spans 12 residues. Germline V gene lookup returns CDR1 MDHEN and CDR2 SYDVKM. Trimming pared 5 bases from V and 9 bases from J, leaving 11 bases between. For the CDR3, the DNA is TGTGCCAGCAGTCCCCGGCGGTCTGAGCAGTTCTTC. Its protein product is CASSPRRSEQFF.

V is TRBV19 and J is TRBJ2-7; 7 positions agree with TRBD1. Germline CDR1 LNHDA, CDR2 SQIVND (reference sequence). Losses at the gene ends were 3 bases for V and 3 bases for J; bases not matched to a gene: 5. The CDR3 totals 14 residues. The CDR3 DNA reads TGTGCCAGTAGTATTGCTCAGGGGGACTACGAGCAGTACTTC. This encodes CASSIAQGDYEQYF.

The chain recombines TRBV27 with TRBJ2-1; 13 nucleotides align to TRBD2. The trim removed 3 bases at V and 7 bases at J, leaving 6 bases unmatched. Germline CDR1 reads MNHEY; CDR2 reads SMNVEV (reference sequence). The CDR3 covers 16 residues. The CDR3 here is CASSFPRTSGSNEQFF. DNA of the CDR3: TGTGCCAGCAGTTTCCCCCGGACTAGCGGGAGTAATGAGCAGTTCTTC.

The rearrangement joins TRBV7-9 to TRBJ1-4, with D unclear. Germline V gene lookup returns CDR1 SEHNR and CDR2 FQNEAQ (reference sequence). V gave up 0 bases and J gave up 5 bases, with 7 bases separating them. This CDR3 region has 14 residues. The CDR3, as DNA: TGTGCCAGCAGCTTAGCGGGCAAAAATGAAAAACTGTTTTTT. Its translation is CASSLAGKNEKLFF.

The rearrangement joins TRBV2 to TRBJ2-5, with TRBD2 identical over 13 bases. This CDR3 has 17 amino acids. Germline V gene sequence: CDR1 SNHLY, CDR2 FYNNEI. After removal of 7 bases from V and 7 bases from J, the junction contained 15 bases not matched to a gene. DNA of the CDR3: TGTGCCAGCATTAGAAGCGCCGGACTAGCGGGAGTTGGGACCCAGTACTTC. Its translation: CASIRSAGLAGVGTQYF.

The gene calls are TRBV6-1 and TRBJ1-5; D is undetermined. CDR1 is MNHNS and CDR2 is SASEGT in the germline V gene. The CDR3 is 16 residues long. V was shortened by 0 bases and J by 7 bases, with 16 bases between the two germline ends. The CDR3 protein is CASSEASGTALQPQHF. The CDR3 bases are TGTGCCAGCAGTGAAGCGAGTGGTACAGCCCTGCAGCCCCAGCATTTT.

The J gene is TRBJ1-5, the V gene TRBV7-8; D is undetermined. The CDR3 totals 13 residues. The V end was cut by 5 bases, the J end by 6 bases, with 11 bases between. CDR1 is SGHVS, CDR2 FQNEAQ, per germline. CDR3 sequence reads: CASSPGPPQPQHF. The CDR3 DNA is TGTGCCAGCAGCCCGGGCCCACCTCAGCCCCAGCATTTT.

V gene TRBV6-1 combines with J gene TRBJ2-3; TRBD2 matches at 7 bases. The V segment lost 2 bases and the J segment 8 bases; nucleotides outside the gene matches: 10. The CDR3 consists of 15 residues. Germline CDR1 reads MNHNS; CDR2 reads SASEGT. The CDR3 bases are TGTGCCAGCAGTGAAAGGTTGGGGCGGGAGTCTACGCAGTATTTT. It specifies CASSERLGRESTQYF.

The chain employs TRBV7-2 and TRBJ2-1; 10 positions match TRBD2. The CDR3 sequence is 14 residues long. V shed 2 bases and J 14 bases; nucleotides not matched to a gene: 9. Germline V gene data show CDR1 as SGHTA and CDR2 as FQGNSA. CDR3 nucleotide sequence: TGTGCCAGCAGCTTAAATCCTAGCGGGAGATTAGAGTTCTTC. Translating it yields CASSLNPSGRLEFF.

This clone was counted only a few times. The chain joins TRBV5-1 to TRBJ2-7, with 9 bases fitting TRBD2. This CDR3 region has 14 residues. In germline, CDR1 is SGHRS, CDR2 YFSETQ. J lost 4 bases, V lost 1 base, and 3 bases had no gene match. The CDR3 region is CASSLTSGSYEQYF. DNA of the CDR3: TGCGCCAGCAGCTTGACTAGCGGGTCTTACGAGCAGTACTTC.

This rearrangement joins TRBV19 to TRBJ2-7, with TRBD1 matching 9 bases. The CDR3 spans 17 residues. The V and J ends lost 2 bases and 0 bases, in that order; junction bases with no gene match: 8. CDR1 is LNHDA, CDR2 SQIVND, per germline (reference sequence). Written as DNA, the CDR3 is TGTGCCAGTAGTATATCCGAGACAGGGGGGAGCTCCTACGAGCAGTACTTC. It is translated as CASSISETGGSSYEQYF.

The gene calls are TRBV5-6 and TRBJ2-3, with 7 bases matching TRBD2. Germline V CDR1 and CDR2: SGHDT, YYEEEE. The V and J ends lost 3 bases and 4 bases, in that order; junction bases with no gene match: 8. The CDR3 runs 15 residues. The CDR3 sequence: CASSSSWEGPDTQYF. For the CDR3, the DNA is TGTGCCAGCAGCTCATCCTGGGAGGGGCCAGATACGCAGTATTTT.

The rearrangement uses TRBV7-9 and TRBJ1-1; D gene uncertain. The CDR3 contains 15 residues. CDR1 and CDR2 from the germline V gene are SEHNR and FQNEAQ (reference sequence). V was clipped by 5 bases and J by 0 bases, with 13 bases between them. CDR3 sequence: CASSPPLGLNTEAFF. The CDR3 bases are TGTGCCAGCAGCCCCCCCCTTGGATTGAACACTGAAGCTTTCTTT. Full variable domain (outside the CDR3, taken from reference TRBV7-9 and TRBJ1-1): DTGVSQNPRHKITKRGQNVTFRCDPISEHNRLYWYRQTLGQGPEFLTYFQNEAQLEKSRLLSDRFSAERPKGSFSTLEIQRTEQGDSAMYLCASSPPLGLNTEAFFGQGTRLTVV.

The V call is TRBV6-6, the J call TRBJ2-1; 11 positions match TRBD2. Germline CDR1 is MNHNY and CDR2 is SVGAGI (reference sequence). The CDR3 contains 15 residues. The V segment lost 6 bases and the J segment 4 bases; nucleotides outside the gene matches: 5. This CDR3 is CASRPSGRQYNEQFF. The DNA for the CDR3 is TGTGCCAGCAGGCCTAGCGGGAGGCAGTACAATGAGCAGTTCTTC.

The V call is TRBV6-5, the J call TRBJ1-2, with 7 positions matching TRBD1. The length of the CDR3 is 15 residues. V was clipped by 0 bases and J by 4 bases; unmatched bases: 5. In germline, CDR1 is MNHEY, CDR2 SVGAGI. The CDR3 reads CASSYSGRGSYGYTF. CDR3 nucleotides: TGTGCCAGCAGTTACTCGGGCAGGGGGAGCTATGGCTACACCTTC.

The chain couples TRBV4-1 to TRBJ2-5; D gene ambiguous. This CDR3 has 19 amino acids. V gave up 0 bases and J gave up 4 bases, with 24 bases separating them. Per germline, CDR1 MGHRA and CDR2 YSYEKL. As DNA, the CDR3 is TGCGCCAGCAGCCAAGATGGGTCCTGGCTGGACGGGTCGAGAGAGACCCAGTACTTC. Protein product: CASSQDGSWLDGSRETQYF.

The CDR3 is CASSRLAGVGELFF. The CDR3, as DNA: TGTGCCAGCTCTAGACTAGCGGGAGTAGGGGAGCTGTTTTTT. The chain recombines TRBV27 with TRBJ2-2; 12 bases are a match to TRBD2. The CDR3 has 14 residues. J lost 8 bases, V lost 8 bases, and 6 bases had no gene match. CDR1 is MNHEY and CDR2 is SMNVEV in the germline V gene (reference sequence).

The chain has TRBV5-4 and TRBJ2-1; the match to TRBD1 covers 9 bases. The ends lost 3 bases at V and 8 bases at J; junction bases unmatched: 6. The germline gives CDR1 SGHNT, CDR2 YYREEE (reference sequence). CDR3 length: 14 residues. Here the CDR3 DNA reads TGTGCCAGCAGCTCCGGGACAGGGAGGGATGAGCAGTTCTTC. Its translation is CASSSGTGRDEQFF.

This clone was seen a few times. The CDR3 sequence is CAIGAANTGELFF. The CDR3 bases are TGTGCCATCGGCGCAGCGAACACCGGGGAGCTGTTTTTT. V is TRBV10-3 and J is TRBJ2-2; no definite D call. The CDR3 is 13 residues long. V dropped 8 bases and J dropped 0 bases, with 7 bases sitting between them. The germline CDR1 and CDR2 sequences are ENHRY and SYGVKD.

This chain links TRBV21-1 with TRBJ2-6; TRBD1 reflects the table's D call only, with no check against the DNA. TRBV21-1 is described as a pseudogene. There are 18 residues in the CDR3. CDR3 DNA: TGTGCCAGCAACCCTATGTGGGACAGGGTGTCAGGGGCCAACGTCCTGACTTTC. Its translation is CASNPMWDRVSGANVLTF.

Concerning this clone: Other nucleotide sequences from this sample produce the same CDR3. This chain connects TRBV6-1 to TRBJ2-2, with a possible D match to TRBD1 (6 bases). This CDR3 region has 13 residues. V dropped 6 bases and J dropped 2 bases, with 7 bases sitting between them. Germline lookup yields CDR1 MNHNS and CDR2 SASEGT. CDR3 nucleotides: TGTGCCAGCAGGGGGGCAAACACCGGGGAGCTGTTTTTT. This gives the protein CASRGANTGELFF.

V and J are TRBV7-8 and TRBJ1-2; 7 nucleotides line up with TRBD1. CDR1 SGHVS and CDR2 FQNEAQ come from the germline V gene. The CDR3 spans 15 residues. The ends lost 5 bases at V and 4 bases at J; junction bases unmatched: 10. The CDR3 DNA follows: TGTGCCAGCAGCACACAACAGGGGCTAACCTATGGCTACACCTTC. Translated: CASSTQQGLTYGYTF.

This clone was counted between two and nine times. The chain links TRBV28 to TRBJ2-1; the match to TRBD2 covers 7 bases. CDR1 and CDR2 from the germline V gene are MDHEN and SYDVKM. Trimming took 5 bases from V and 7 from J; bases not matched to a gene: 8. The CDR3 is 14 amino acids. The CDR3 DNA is TGTGCCAGCAGTCTGGCGGGAGTAATGAATGAGCAGTTCTTC. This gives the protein CASSLAGVMNEQFF.

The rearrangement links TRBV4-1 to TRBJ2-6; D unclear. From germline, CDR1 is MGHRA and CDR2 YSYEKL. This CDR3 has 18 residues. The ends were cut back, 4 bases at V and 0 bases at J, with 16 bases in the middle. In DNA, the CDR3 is TGCGCCAGCAGCCCTCAGGTGGCAGCCAGCTCTGGGGCCAACGTCCTGACTTTC. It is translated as CASSPQVAASSGANVLTF.